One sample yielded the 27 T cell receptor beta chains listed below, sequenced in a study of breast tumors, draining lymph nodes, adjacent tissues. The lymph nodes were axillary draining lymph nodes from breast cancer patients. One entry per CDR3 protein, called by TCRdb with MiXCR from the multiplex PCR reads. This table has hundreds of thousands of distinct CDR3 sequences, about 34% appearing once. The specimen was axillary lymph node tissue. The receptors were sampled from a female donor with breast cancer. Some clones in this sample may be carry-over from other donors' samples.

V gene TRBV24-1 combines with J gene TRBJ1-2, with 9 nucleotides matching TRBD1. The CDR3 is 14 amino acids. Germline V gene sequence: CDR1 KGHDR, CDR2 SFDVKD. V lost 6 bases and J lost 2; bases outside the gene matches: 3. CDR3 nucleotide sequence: TGTGCCACCAGTTCCGGGACAGGGAACTATGGCTACACCTTC. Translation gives CATSSGTGNYGYTF.

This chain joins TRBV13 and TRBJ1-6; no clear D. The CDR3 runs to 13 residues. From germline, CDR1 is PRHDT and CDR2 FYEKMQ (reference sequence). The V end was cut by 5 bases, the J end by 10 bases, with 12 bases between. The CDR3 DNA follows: TGTGCCAGCAGCCAACGGTTAGTGTCACCCCTCCACTTT. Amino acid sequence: CASSQRLVSPLHF.

The CDR3 coding sequence is TGTGCCAGCAGTGAACCGGGACAGGGGTTCAATTCACCCCTCCACTTT. Translating it yields CASSEPGQGFNSPLHF. The chain is built from TRBV25-1 and TRBJ1-6, with TRBD1 matching 10 bases. V trimming: 2 bases; J trimming: 7 bases; junction bases outside the gene matches: 5. Germline V lookup: CDR1 MGHDK, CDR2 SYGVNS. The CDR3 spans 16 residues.

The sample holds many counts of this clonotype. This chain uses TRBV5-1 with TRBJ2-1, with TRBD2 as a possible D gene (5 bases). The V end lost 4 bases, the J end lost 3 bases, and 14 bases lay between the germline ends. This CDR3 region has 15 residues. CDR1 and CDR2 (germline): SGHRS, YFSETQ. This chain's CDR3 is CASSPGLLHYNEQFF. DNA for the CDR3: TGCGCCAGCAGCCCCGGACTGCTTCACTACAATGAGCAGTTCTTC. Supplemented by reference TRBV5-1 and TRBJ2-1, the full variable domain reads KAGVTQTPRYLIKTRGQQVTLSCSPISGHRSVSWYQQTPGQGLQFLFEYFSETQRNKGNFPGRFSGRQFSNSRSEMNVSTLELGDSALYLCASSPGLLHYNEQFFGPGTRLTVL.

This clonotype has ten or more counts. CDR3 region: CAPSGGFCSGANVLTF. For the CDR3, the DNA is TGTGCCCCCAGTGGGGGATTTTGTTCTGGGGCCAACGTCCTGACTTTC. The chain carries TRBV19 and TRBJ2-6; D could derive from TRBD1 or TRBD2 (5 bases each). The CDR3 has 16 residues. Germline V gene sequence: CDR1 LNHDA, CDR2 SQIVND (reference sequence). The germline V and J ends were trimmed by 11 bases and 1 base, with 18 bases remaining between them.

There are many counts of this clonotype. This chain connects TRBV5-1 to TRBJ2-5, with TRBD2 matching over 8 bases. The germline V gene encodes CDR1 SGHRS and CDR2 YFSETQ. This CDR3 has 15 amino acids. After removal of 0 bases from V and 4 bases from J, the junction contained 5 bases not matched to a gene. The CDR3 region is CASSLVIRGGETQYF. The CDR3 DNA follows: TGCGCCAGCAGCTTGGTGATTCGGGGGGGAGAGACCCAGTACTTC.

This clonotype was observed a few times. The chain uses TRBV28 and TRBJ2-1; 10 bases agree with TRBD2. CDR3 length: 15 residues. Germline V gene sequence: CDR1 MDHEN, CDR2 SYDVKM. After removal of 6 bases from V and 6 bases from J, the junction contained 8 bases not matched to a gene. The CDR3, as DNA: TGTGCCAGCAGCCAGACTAGCGGGTGGACCAATGAGCAGTTCTTC. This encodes CASSQTSGWTNEQFF.

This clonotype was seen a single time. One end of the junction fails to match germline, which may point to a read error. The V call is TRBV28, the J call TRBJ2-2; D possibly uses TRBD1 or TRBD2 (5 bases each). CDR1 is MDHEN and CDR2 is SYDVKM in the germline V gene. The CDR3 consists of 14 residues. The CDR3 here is CASLLSSNTGALFF. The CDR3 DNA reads TGTGCCAGCCTTCTGAGTTCGAACACCGGGGCGCTGTTTTTT.

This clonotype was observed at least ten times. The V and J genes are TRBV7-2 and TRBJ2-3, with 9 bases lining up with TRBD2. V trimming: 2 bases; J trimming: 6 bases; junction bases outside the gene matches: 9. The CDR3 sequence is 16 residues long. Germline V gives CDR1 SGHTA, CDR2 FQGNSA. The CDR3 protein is CASSLQGTSKTDTQYF. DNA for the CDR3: TGTGCCAGCAGCTTACAGGGGACTAGCAAGACGGATACGCAGTATTTT.

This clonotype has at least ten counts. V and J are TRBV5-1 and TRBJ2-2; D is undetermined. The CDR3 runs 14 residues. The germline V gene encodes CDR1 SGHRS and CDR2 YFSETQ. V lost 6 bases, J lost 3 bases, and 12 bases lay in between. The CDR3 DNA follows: TGCGCCAGCACTGTTGGGAAATACACCGGGGAGCTGTTTTTT. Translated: CASTVGKYTGELFF. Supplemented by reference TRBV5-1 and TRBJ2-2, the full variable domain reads KAGVTQTPRYLIKTRGQQVTLSCSPISGHRSVSWYQQTPGQGLQFLFEYFSETQRNKGNFPGRFSGRQFSNSRSEMNVSTLELGDSALYLCASTVGKYTGELFFGEGSRLTVL.

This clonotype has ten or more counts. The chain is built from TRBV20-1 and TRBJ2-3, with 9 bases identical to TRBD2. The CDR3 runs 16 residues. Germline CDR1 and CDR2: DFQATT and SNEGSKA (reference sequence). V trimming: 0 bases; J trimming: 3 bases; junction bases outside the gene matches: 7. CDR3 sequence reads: CSAREPREGVTDTQYF. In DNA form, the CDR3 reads TGCAGTGCTAGAGAACCGCGGGAGGGGGTGACAGATACGCAGTATTTT.

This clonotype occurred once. CDR3 DNA: TGCAGTGCTCCGGGGAGGATAGCGGGAGGCTGGGATGAGCAGTTCTTC. This sequence encodes CSAPGRIAGGWDEQFF. The chain joins TRBV20-1 to TRBJ2-1; 10 nucleotides align to TRBD2. V lost 5 bases and J lost 8; bases outside the gene matches: 15. The germline gives CDR1 DFQATT, CDR2 SNEGSKA (reference sequence). This CDR3 comprises 16 residues.

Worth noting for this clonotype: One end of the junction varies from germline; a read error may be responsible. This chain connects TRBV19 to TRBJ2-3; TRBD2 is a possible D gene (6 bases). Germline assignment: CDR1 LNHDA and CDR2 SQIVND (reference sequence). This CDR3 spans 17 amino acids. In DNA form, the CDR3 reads TGTGCCAGTAGTATAGGAAGACAGCCAACTAGCACAGATACGCAGTCTTTT. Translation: CASSIGRQPTSTDTQSF.

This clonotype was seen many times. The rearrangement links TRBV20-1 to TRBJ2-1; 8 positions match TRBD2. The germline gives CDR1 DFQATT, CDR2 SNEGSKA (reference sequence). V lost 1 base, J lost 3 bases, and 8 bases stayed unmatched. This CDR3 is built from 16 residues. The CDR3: CSARGSTSGDYNEQFF. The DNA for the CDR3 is TGCAGTGCTAGAGGCTCAACTAGCGGAGACTACAATGAGCAGTTCTTC.

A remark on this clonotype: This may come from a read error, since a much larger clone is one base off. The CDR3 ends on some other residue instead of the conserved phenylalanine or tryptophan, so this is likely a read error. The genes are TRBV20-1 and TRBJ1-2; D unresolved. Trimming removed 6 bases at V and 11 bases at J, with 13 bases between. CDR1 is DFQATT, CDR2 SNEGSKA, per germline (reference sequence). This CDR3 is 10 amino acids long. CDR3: CSAWVGLYTS. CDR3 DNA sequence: TGCAGTGCGTGGGTCGGGCTGTACACCTCC.

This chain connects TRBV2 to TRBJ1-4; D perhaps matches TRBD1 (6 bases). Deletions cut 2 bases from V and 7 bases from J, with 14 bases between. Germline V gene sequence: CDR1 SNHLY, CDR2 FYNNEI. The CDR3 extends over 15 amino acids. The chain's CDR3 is CASSEQGIAGEKLFF. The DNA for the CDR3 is TGTGCCAGCAGTGAACAGGGGATTGCCGGTGAAAAACTGTTTTTT.

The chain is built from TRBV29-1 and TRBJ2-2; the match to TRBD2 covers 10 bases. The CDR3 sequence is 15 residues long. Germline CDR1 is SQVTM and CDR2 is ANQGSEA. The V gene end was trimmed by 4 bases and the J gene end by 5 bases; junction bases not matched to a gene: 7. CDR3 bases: TGCAGCGTTGCAGCGGGAGGGAAGGAGACCGGGGAGCTGTTTTTT. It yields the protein CSVAAGGKETGELFF.

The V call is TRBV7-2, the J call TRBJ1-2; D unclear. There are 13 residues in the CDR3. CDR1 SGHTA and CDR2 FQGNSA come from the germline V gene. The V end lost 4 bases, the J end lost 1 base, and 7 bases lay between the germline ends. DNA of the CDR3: TGTGCCAGCAGCTCCGAGGATAACTATGGCTACACCTTC. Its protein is CASSSEDNYGYTF.

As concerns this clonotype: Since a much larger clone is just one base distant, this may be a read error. The DNA of the CDR3 is TGTGCCAGCAGCTCCGGGACTACCAGGAGGGAGACCCAGTACTTC. Its translation is CASSSGTTRRETQYF. This rearrangement joins TRBV5-4 to TRBJ2-5, with 7 bases fitting TRBD2. Germline CDR1 and CDR2: SGHNT and YYREEE (reference sequence). There are 15 residues in the CDR3. The V gene end was trimmed by 3 bases and the J gene end by 5 bases; junction bases not matched to a gene: 10.

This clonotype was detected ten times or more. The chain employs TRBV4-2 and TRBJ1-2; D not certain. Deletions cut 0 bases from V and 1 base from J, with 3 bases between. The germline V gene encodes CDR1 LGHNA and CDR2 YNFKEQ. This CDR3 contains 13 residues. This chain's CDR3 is CASSQEGNYGYTF. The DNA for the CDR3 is TGTGCCAGCAGCCAAGAGGGTAACTATGGCTACACCTTC.

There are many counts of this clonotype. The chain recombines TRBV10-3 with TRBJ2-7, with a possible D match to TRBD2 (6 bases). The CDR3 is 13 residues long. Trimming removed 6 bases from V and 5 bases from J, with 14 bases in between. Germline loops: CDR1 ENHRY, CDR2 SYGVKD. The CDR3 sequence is CAIRGSGRDEQYF. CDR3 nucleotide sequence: TGTGCCATCAGGGGCAGCGGGCGCGACGAGCAGTACTTC.

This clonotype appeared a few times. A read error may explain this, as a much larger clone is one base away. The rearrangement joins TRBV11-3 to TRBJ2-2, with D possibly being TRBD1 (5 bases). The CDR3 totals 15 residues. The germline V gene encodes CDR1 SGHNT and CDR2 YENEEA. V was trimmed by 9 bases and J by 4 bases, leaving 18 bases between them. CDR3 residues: CASRSGRVTTGELFF. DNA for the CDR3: TGTGCCAGTCGCTCGGGCAGGGTGACCACCGGGGAGCTGTTTTTT. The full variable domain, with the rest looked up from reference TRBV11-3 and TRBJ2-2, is EAGVVQSPRYKIIEKKQPVAFWCNPISGHNTLYWYLQNLGQGPELLIRYENEEAVDDSQLPKDRFSAERLKGVDSTLKIQPAELGDSAVYLCASRSGRVTTGELFFGEGSRLTVL.

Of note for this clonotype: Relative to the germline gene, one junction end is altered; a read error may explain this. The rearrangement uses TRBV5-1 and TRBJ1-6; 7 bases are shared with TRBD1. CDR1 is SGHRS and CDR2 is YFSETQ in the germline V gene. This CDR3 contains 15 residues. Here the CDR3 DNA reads TGCTCCAGCAGCTTGACAGGGCAGGGTAACTCACCCCTCCACTTT. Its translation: CSSSLTGQGNSPLHF.

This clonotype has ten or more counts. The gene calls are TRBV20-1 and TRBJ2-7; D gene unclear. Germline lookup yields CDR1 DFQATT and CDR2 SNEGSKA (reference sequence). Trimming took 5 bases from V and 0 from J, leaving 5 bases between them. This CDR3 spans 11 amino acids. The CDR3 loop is CSAEISYEQYF. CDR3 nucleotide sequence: TGCAGTGCTGAGATCTCCTACGAGCAGTACTTC.

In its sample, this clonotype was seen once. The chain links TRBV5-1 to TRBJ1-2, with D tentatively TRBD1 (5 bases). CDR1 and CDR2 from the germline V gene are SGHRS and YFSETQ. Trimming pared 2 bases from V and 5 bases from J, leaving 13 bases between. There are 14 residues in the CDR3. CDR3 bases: TGCGCCAGCAGCTTTGAGGCAGGGCGGTATGGCTACACCTTC. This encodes CASSFEAGRYGYTF.

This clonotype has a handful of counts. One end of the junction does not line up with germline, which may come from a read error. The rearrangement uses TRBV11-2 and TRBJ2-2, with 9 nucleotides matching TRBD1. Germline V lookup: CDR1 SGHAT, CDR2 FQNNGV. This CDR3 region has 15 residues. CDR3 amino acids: CASTKDRGSAGELSF. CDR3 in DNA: TGTGCCAGCACCAAGGACAGGGGTTCAGCCGGGGAGCTGTCTTTT.

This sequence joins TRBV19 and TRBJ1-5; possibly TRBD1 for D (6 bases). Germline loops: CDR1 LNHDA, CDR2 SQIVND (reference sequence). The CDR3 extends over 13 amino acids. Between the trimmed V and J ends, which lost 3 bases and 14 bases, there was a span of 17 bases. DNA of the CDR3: TGTGCCAGTAGTATCCAGGGGAGTCAGTACGAGCATTTT. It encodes CASSIQGSQYEHF.